The T cell receptor (beta chain) under discussion was sequenced for a study of T cell repertoires in cytomegalovirus infection. In the study overall: A matching HLA type, together with CMV infection, was signaled by public TCR beta signatures.

V was cut by 6 bases and J by 2 bases, with 10 bases left in between. This CDR3 has 13 residues. Findings and limits, study-wide: Predominance within the ex vivo response was attributable to HLA-C-restricted CMV-specific TCR beta clonotypes. Carriers of CMV and the relevant HLA type were discriminated by public TCR beta frequency.

This clonotype has a count of ten or more. No antigen is known for it. A single record per CDR3 protein comes from TCRdb applying MiXCR to the reads. The data hold fewer than 350,000 distinct CDR3 sequences, with 8% to 9.5% observed a single time. What was sequenced was PBMCs. The TCR was taken from a human donor in good health (CMV status not recorded). Some clones in this sample may be carry-over from other donors' samples. The genes are TRBV12-3 or TRBV12-4 and TRBJ2-5, with D uncertain. CDR3: CASRTGVQETQYF. The CDR3 region has the DNA TGTGCCAGCAGGACTGGGGTGCAAGAGACCCAGTACTTC.